This entry concerns a single TCR beta chain. Its antigen remains unknown. A much more abundant neighbour one base away suggests this may be a read error. The CDR3 covers 14 residues. The germline CDR1 and CDR2 sequences are MNHNS and SASEGT. The V end was cut by 8 bases, the J end by 9 bases, with 22 bases between. This entry is derived from a study of T cells in Graves' hyperthyroidism and ophthalmopathy. In the study overall: The initial diagnosis was the point when peripheral blood was collected, ahead of any treatment.

TCR beta CDR3 regions were amplified from RNA. In the first-round RT-PCR of the TCR CDR3, the HTBI primer set was used. Using its own MiXCR run on the multiplex PCR reads, TCRdb lists one record per CDR3 protein. The sample includes about 180,000 distinct CDR3 sequences, over 15% of them seen just once. Study conclusions and caveats: Stable hyperthyroidism was told apart from ophthalmopathy by a model built on 13 V-J features. Expanded thyroid clonotypes (above 0.001) were mostly also found in blood.

This TCR derives from a woman aged 50 to 65 with Graves' hyperthyroidism. The chain has TRBV6-1 and TRBJ1-2; D is possibly TRBD1 (6 bases). The source material was blood. CDR3 loop: CASGQQGRGKSYTF. Written as DNA, the CDR3 is TGTGCCAGCGGGCAACAGGGACGGGGGAAAAGCTACACCTTC.